This T cell receptor beta chain was found in a study of T cell repertoires in cytomegalovirus infection. Whole-study context: Evidence of both CMV infection and a matching HLA type came from public TCR beta signatures. Points from the study as a whole: The ex vivo response was dominated by HLA-C-restricted CMV-specific TCR beta clonotypes.

A word on this clonotype: Its antigen remains unidentified.

TCRdb called the reads again in MiXCR, with one record for every CDR3 protein. This sample has about 680,000 distinct CDR3 sequences, with roughly a quarter found just once. V trimming: 5 bases; J trimming: 8 bases; junction bases outside the gene matches: 6. The CDR3 length is 12 residues. Germline CDR1 SQVTM, CDR2 ANQGSEA. The specimen sequenced was CD8+ T cells from PBMCs. The chain recombines TRBV29-1 with TRBJ1-2; 9 positions agree with TRBD1. This TCR was sampled from a human donor in good health (CMV status not recorded). Some clones in this sample may be carry-over from other donors' samples. CDR3 sequence reads: CSVRQGVGGYTF. The DNA of the CDR3 is TGCAGCGTTCGACAGGGGGTGGGGGGCTACACCTTC.